The sequence of this T cell receptor (beta chain) was determined in a study of blood T cell repertoires in COVID-19. The overall study: Material from acute and convalescent COVID-19 was sourced from the United States, Italy and Spain. The analysed material was cDNA or gDNA that came from T cells, B-cell-depleted T cells, or PBMCs.

Data came from immunoSEQ multiplex PCR; TCRdb stores just in-frame clones and leaves some out. The sample shows about 220,000 clones, 85% to 90% of them seen only once. Enrollees, about 18 to 89 years old, lived in approximately 25 US areas. Participants were placed into cohorts based on the clinical history they reported. Sequencing input: PBMCs or T cells enriched from blood (not recorded which). The TCR comes from a woman aged 50 to 60 with acute COVID-19.

The CDR3 region has the DNA TGTGCCCTGGTTCCGCAAAGGGGATACGAGCAGTACTTC. Amino acid sequence: CALVPQRGYEQYF. The chain combines TRBV2 with TRBJ2-7; D is possibly TRBD1 (5 bases). Germline CDR1 and CDR2: SNHLY and FYNNEI. The CDR3 totals 13 residues. V was pared by 11 bases and J by 4 bases, with 18 bases between.